This TCR beta chain was sequenced for a study of OX40 agonist ivuxolimab in advanced cancers. Sequencing was performed with immunoSEQ multiplex PCR; in TCRdb, only in-frame clones are kept and a portion is missing. The table has roughly 65,000 clones, over 80% seen once. As to this clone: Its specificity is unknown.

Findings of the study overall: In the 0.1-3.0 mg/kg groups, partial responders showed among the lowest expansion. The CD4+ and CD8+ T cells in the blood had expanded clonally by week 6 at 0.1 to 3.0 mg/kg.

CDR1 and CDR2 (germline): SGHDN, FVKESK. This CDR3 region has 16 residues. V lost 3 bases to trimming and J lost 7 bases; unmatched junction nucleotides: 8. This clonotype was sampled from an adult with an advanced solid tumor such as melanoma, head and neck, liver or kidney cancer. This material consisted of CD4+ or CD8+ T cells sorted from blood, taken in a trial of the OX40 agonist ivuxolimab. The chain joins TRBV14 to TRBJ2-1; 11 bases are shared with TRBD1. In nucleotides, the CDR3 is TGTGCCAGCAGCCAGATAGGGACAGGGGGTTGGAATGAGCAGTTCTTC. Translation gives CASSQIGTGGWNEQFF.